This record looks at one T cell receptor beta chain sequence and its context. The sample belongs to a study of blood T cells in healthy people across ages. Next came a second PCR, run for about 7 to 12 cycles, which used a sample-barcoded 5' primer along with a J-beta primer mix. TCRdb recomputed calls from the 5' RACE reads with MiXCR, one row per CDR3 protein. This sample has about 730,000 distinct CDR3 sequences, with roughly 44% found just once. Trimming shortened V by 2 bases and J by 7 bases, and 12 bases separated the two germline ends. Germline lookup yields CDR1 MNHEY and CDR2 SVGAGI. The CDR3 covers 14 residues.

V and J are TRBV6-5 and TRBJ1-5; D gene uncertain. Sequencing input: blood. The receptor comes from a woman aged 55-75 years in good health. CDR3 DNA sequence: TGTGCCAGCAGTTACGACGCGGACGGCCAGCCCCAGCATTTT. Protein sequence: CASSYDADGQPQHF.